This paragraph covers one TCR beta chain sequence. PBMC-derived CD4+ and CD8+ T cells were sorted. This entry belongs to a study of CD8+ T cells in alopecia areata. The sequencing template was cDNA reverse transcribed from extracted RNA. Profiled with immunoSEQ multiplex PCR; TCRdb holds only in-frame clones, not every one. The table records some 170,000 clones, less than 80% of them present only once. This CDR3 has 12 residues. Trimming removed 2 bases at V and 6 bases at J, with 7 bases between. The chain joins TRBV23-1 to TRBJ1-2; perhaps TRBD1 as D (6 bases). TRBV23-1 is recorded as an ORF, its role being uncertain. The source material was CD8+ T cells sorted from blood, sampled at week 0. This clonotype was sampled from a human donor with alopecia areata. The CDR3 loop reads CASSQGQHGYTF. As DNA, the CDR3 is TGCGCCAGCAGTCAAGGACAGCATGGCTACACCTTC.